A selection of T cell receptor beta chains follows, all from one sample in a study of T cells in Graves' hyperthyroidism and ophthalmopathy. TCRdb reprocessed the multiplex PCR reads with MiXCR, giving one entry per CDR3 protein. The table lists over 250,000 distinct CDR3 sequences, about 25% of them singletons. The sequenced material came from blood. The receptors here all came from a man aged 35 to 55 with Graves' hyperthyroidism that later progressed to Graves' ophthalmopathy. Each CDR3 is given with its conserved first and last residue. A D gene is named only where the DNA matches it firmly. The size entry is marked missing in some rows and otherwise reads once, few, many or a size class.

clone_size	j_call	v_call	d_call	cdr3_aa	cdr3_nt
many	TRBJ1-1	TRBV27	TRBD1	CASSLSRGAGGTEAFF	TGTGCCAGCAGTTTATCCAGAGGGGCAGGGGGCACTGAAGCTTTCTTT
.	TRBJ2-7	TRBV6-1	TRBD1	CASSTRGPGEQYF	TGTGCCAGTTCGACCAGGGGGCCTGGGGAGCAGTACTTC
many	TRBJ2-7	TRBV10-3	TRBD2	CAISEGGSDYEQYF	TGTGCCATCAGTGAAGGCGGGAGCGACTACGAGCAGTACTTC
many	TRBJ2-5	TRBV2	TRBD2	CASMGGSLETQYF	TGTGCCAGCATGGGAGGGTCCCTCGAGACCCAGTACTTC
many	TRBJ1-2	TRBV15	.	CATSSGGRANYGYTF	TGTGCCACCAGCAGCGGGGGCAGGGCTAACTATGGCTACACCTTC
many	TRBJ2-7	TRBV6-5	TRBD2	CASSPQLAGEEEQYF	TGTGCCAGCAGTCCCCAGCTAGCGGGAGAGGAAGAGCAGTACTTC
many	TRBJ1-3	TRBV7-8	.	CASSYRQGNTIYF	TGTGCCAGCAGCTATAGGCAGGGAAACACCATATATTTT
.	TRBJ2-7	TRBV5-6	.	CASSLFGGPTYEQYF	TGTGCCAGCAGCTTGTTCGGGGGCCCCACCTACGAGCAGTACTTC
.	TRBJ1-5	TRBV24-1	TRBD1	CATSDLGATIGTEFVNQPQHF	TGTGCCACCAGTGATTTGGGGGCCACGATCGGGACAGAATTCGTCAATCAGCCCCAGCATTTT
.	TRBJ1-2	TRBV19	.	CASSIAGGGYTF	TGTGCCAGTAGTATAGCCGGTGGTGGCTACACCTTC
many	TRBJ1-1	TRBV12-5	.	CASGPDDGAFF	TGTGCTAGTGGACCAGACGATGGAGCTTTCTTT
many	TRBJ1-3	TRBV6-2/TRBV6-3	TRBD1	CASSSTSGQGSTIYF	TGTGCCAGCAGCTCCACCTCGGGACAGGGTTCCACCATATATTTT
many	TRBJ1-1	TRBV30	TRBD1	CASTPPDRGRGTEAFF	TGTGCCTCCACGCCTCCGGACAGGGGTCGAGGCACTGAAGCTTTCTTT
.	TRBJ2-5	TRBV2	.	CASSTYRTGARETQYF	TGTGCCAGCAGCACATATCGGACGGGCGCGCGGGAGACCCAGTACTTC
many	TRBJ1-1	TRBV10-3	TRBD1	CAISELQGDTEAFF	TGTGCCATCAGTGAGCTACAGGGGGACACTGAAGCTTTCTTT
many	TRBJ1-1	TRBV3-1	TRBD1	CASRPRDRNTEAFF	TGTGCCAGCCGTCCCCGGGACAGGAACACTGAAGCTTTCTTT
many	TRBJ1-2	TRBV20-1	.	CSARDRVGYTF	TGCAGTGCTAGAGACAGGGTGGGCTACACCTTC
many	TRBJ1-5	TRBV9	.	CASSTGGVQPQHF	TGTGCCAGCAGCACGGGAGGGGTACAGCCCCAGCATTTT
.	TRBJ2-5	TRBV6-5	.	CASSLDLYGPSTWETQYF	TGTGCCAGCAGTTTAGATTTGTACGGACCCTCGACGTGGGAGACCCAGTACTTC
many	TRBJ1-2	TRBV29-1	.	CSVGVGPISEGGYTF	TGCAGCGTGGGGGTCGGGCCCATTTCCGAGGGTGGCTACACCTTC
many	TRBJ2-7	TRBV5-1	.	CASSLVASGEQYF	TGCGCCAGCAGCTTGGTGGCCTCCGGCGAGCAGTACTTC
many	TRBJ1-5	TRBV28	.	CASSFGRQPQHF	TGTGCCAGCAGTTTTGGGCGGCAGCCCCAGCATTTT
few	TRBJ1-1	TRBV6-1	.	CASSEGLWENTEAFF	TGTGCCAGCAGTGAAGGCTTGTGGGAGAACACTGAAGCTTTCTTT
many	TRBJ2-4	TRBV3-1	.	CASRGLAKNIQYF	TGTGCCAGCAGAGGGCTAGCCAAAAACATTCAGTACTTC
.	TRBJ2-3	TRBV11-2	.	CASSLEGQYTDTQYF	TGTGCCAGCAGCTTAGAGGGACAATACACAGATACGCAGTATTTT
.	TRBJ2-4	TRBV11-3	.	CASSLPLLPSGTQAKNIQYF	TGTGCCAGCAGCTTACCCCTCCTCCCTTCCGGGACCCAAGCCAAAAACATTCAGTACTTC
many	TRBJ2-7	TRBV18	.	CASSPSKDEQYF	TGTGCCAGCTCACCTAGTAAGGACGAGCAGTACTTC